A selection of T cell receptor beta chains follows, all from one sample in a study of response to subunit inactivated influenza vaccine. TCRdb re-called the RT-PCR reads through MiXCR, storing one row per CDR3 protein. The table has hundreds of thousands of distinct CDR3 sequences, roughly 14% seen once; the top ten hold approximately 10%. This specimen was PBMCs from blood, taken about 11 days after vaccination. The source of these receptors is a man aged 50 to 59 who received an inactivated influenza vaccine. Both conserved end residues are part of each CDR3. D genes are given only for firm matches. A row's size may be missing; if present it is once, few, many or a size class.

j_call	d_call	clone_size	v_call	cdr3_aa	cdr3_nt
TRBJ2-1	TRBD2	NA	TRBV2	CASSEARLAGDNEQFF	TGTGCCAGCAGTGAAGCCAGGCTAGCGGGGGACAATGAGCAGTTCTTC
TRBJ2-7	TRBD2	few	TRBV7-8	CASSPTGLPPEEQYF	TGTGCCAGCAGCCCAACGGGACTACCCCCGGAGGAGCAGTACTTC
TRBJ1-5	NA	few	TRBV6-1	CASSVPWGRDSNQPQHF	TGTGCCAGCAGCGTCCCATGGGGCAGGGATAGCAATCAGCCCCAGCATTTT
TRBJ2-7	TRBD1	NA	TRBV12-5	CASGFNTGTGVSYEQYF	TGTGCTAGTGGTTTTAATACCGGGACAGGGGTTTCCTACGAGCAGTACTTC
TRBJ2-1	TRBD1	many	TRBV5-1	CASSLPRGHEPYNEQFF	TGCGCCAGCAGCTTACCCAGGGGGCACGAACCCTACAATGAGCAGTTCTTC
TRBJ2-7	NA	few	TRBV5-1	CASSSTSKGGAGYEQYF	TGCGCCAGCAGCTCCACCTCAAAAGGAGGGGCAGGGTACGAGCAGTACTTC
TRBJ2-6	NA	NA	TRBV20-1	CSARDLSAGRKYSGANVLTF	TGCAGTGCTAGAGATCTTTCGGCAGGGCGAAAATACTCTGGGGCCAACGTCCTGACTTTC
TRBJ2-7	NA	few	TRBV10-3	CAISKNRDTYEQYF	TGTGCCATCAGTAAGAACAGGGACACCTACGAGCAGTACTTC
TRBJ2-2	NA	few	TRBV7-9	CASGLAGELFF	TGTGCCAGCGGACTTGCCGGGGAGCTGTTTTTT
TRBJ1-2	NA	few	TRBV20-1	CSARDAKTYGYTF	TGCAGTGCTAGAGATGCGAAAACCTATGGCTACACCTTC
TRBJ2-5	NA	NA	TRBV7-9	CASSPTRGYQETQYF	TGTGCCAGCAGCCCTACCCGGGGTTACCAAGAGACCCAGTACTTC
TRBJ2-5	TRBD2	NA	TRBV20-1	CSAFRLAEETQYF	TGCAGTGCTTTCAGACTAGCGGAAGAGACCCAGTACTTC
TRBJ2-2	NA	few	TRBV4-3	CASSQALTVTGVTGELFF	TGCGCCAGCAGCCAAGCTCTAACAGTGACGGGAGTTACCGGGGAGCTGTTTTTT
TRBJ2-1	NA	few	TRBV28	CASRRGYHNEQFF	TGTGCCAGCAGAAGGGGTTACCACAATGAGCAGTTCTTC
TRBJ2-1	NA	few	TRBV20-1	CSARVASSNEQFF	TGCAGTGCTAGAGTGGCGTCCAGCAATGAGCAGTTCTTC
TRBJ2-6	NA	few	TRBV7-2	CASSLWGDGANVLTF	TGTGCCAGCAGCTTATGGGGGGATGGGGCCAACGTCCTGACTTTC
TRBJ2-5	TRBD1	few	TRBV6-2/TRBV6-3	CASSYSRQGSSQYF	TGTGCCAGCAGTTACTCGAGACAGGGTTCGTCCCAGTACTTC
TRBJ2-1	NA	NA	TRBV5-6	CASSLTGLQDEQFF	TGTGCCAGCAGCTTGACGGGACTTCAGGATGAGCAGTTCTTC
TRBJ1-5	TRBD1	few	TRBV10-2	CASSESKGTGGVSNQPQHF	TGCGCCAGCAGTGAGTCGAAGGGGACAGGGGGCGTGAGCAATCAGCCCCAGCATTTT
TRBJ2-7	NA	NA	TRBV30	CAWGGWGEQYF	TGTGCCTGGGGAGGTTGGGGAGAGCAGTACTTC
TRBJ2-7	TRBD1	NA	TRBV7-2	CASSSGTGVSEQYF	TGTGCCAGCAGTTCCGGGACAGGGGTTAGCGAGCAGTACTTC
TRBJ2-7	NA	once	TRBV5-1	CASSLQGEGLYEQYF	TGCGCCAGCAGCTTGCAAGGAGAGGGGTTGTACGAGCAGTACTTC
TRBJ2-7	TRBD2	few	TRBV20-1	CSARGTSGSSYEQYF	TGCAGTGCTAGAGGGACTAGCGGGAGCTCCTACGAGCAGTACTTC
TRBJ1-2	TRBD1	NA	TRBV12-3/TRBV12-4	CASRPRDRDNYGYTF	TGTGCCAGCAGGCCCCGGGACAGAGATAACTATGGCTACACCTTC
TRBJ2-1	NA	NA	TRBV12-3/TRBV12-4	CASSLVPKLGNEQFF	TGTGCCAGCAGTTTAGTCCCCAAGCTGGGTAATGAGCAGTTCTTC
TRBJ1-5	NA	NA	TRBV6-2/TRBV6-3	CASSYPGQLNQPQHF	TGTGCCAGCAGTTACCCAGGACAGCTCAATCAGCCCCAGCATTTT
TRBJ2-1	TRBD1	many	TRBV12-3/TRBV12-4	CASRAGTGELYGEQFF	TGTGCCAGCAGAGCCGGGACAGGGGAATTGTACGGTGAGCAGTTCTTC
TRBJ2-1	TRBD1	few	TRBV20-1	CSARQGAAYNEQFF	TGCAGTGCGCGACAGGGGGCGGCCTACAATGAGCAGTTCTTC
TRBJ1-6	NA	NA	TRBV29-1	CSVRGTGSNSPLHF	TGCAGCGTTCGGGGGACTGGGAGTAATTCACCCCTCCACTTT
TRBJ2-3	NA	many	TRBV29-1	CSVEGGSDTQYF	TGCAGCGTCGAGGGGGGATCAGATACGCAGTATTTT
TRBJ2-7	NA	few	TRBV5-6	CASSPHGLPEQYF	TGTGCCAGCAGCCCACACGGACTCCCGGAGCAGTACTTC
TRBJ1-2	NA	NA	TRBV7-2	CASSLKQLSSSGYTF	TGTGCCAGCAGCTTAAAACAATTAAGTAGCTCTGGCTACACCTTC
TRBJ1-2	TRBD1	few	TRBV4-3	CASSPLTGTYGYTF	TGCGCCAGCAGCCCCCTGACAGGGACTTATGGCTACACCTTC
TRBJ2-3	NA	NA	TRBV5-5	CASLRQGTDTQYF	TGTGCCAGCCTGAGGCAGGGTACGGATACGCAGTATTTT
TRBJ2-1	TRBD2	many	TRBV5-1	CASSLGVAGLNEQFF	TGCGCCAGCAGCCTCGGGGTAGCGGGACTCAATGAGCAGTTCTTC
TRBJ2-2	TRBD1	few	TRBV6-1	CASSGQGATGELFF	TGTGCCAGCAGTGGACAGGGGGCCACCGGGGAGCTGTTTTTT
TRBJ2-3	NA	few	TRBV12-3/TRBV12-4	CASSLGNRVTQYF	TGTGCCAGCAGTTTAGGTAACAGGGTTACGCAGTATTTT
TRBJ1-1	NA	few	TRBV5-1	CASSLESPGYENTEAFF	TGCGCCAGCAGCTTGGAGAGTCCAGGGTATGAGAACACTGAAGCTTTCTTT
TRBJ2-7	TRBD1	NA	TRBV12-3/TRBV12-4	CASSYTGTGTYEQYF	TGTGCCAGCAGTTACACCGGGACAGGGACCTACGAGCAGTACTTC
TRBJ1-2	TRBD1	few	TRBV29-1	CSVVGTGSGYTF	TGCAGCGTTGTGGGGACAGGATCTGGCTACACCTTC
TRBJ2-7	NA	few	TRBV5-1	CASSLRQGDYEQYF	TGCGCCAGCAGCTTGAGGCAGGGAGACTACGAGCAGTACTTC
TRBJ2-1	TRBD1	many	TRBV10-3	CAISEWQGADNEQFF	TGTGCCATCAGTGAGTGGCAGGGGGCGGACAATGAGCAGTTCTTC
TRBJ2-5	NA	few	TRBV7-9	CASSPTRRGVETQYF	TGTGCCAGCAGCCCCACGCGCAGGGGGGTTGAGACCCAGTACTTC
TRBJ2-2	NA	few	TRBV6-5	CASSYSLGPQIYGELFF	TGTGCCAGCAGTTACTCTCTAGGACCGCAGATCTACGGGGAGCTGTTTTTT
TRBJ2-1	TRBD2	NA	TRBV10-3	CAISLLADFRYNEQFF	TGTGCCATCAGCTTACTAGCGGACTTTCGGTACAATGAGCAGTTCTTC
TRBJ2-7	NA	once	TRBV5-4	CASRRWDYEQYF	TGTGCCAGCAGACGGTGGGACTACGAGCAGTACTTC
TRBJ2-1	NA	few	TRBV6-2/TRBV6-3	CASKTPQLEQFF	TGTGCCAGCAAGACTCCTCAGCTTGAGCAGTTCTTC
TRBJ1-6	NA	few	TRBV3-1	CASSQDGGGWAPLHF	TGTGCCAGCAGCCAAGATGGGGGGGGTTGGGCACCCCTCCACTTT
TRBJ2-4	TRBD1	NA	TRBV7-9	CASSLGGQGRHIQYF	TGTGCCAGCAGCTTAGGGGGACAGGGGAGGCACATTCAGTACTTC
TRBJ2-4	NA	NA	TRBV7-2	CASSSPGRNIQYF	TGTGCCAGCAGCTCTCCGGGAAGAAACATTCAGTACTTC
TRBJ1-1	NA	NA	TRBV20-1	CSARDRGYTEAFF	TGCAGTGCTAGAGATAGGGGTTACACTGAAGCTTTCTTT
TRBJ2-7	NA	few	TRBV18	CASSPPGMGGGYEQYF	TGTGCCAGCTCACCCCCCGGGATGGGGGGAGGCTACGAGCAGTACTTC
TRBJ2-3	TRBD2	many	TRBV9	CASSALLAAGAPDTQYF	TGTGCCAGCAGCGCCCTCCTCGCAGCGGGAGCCCCAGATACGCAGTATTTT
TRBJ2-1	TRBD1	many	TRBV28	CASSLSQGAANEQFF	TGTGCCAGCAGTTTATCTCAGGGGGCCGCCAATGAGCAGTTCTTC
TRBJ1-5	TRBD1	NA	TRBV12-3/TRBV12-4	CASSLGQGMNQPQHF	TGTGCCAGCAGTTTGGGACAGGGGATGAATCAGCCCCAGCATTTT